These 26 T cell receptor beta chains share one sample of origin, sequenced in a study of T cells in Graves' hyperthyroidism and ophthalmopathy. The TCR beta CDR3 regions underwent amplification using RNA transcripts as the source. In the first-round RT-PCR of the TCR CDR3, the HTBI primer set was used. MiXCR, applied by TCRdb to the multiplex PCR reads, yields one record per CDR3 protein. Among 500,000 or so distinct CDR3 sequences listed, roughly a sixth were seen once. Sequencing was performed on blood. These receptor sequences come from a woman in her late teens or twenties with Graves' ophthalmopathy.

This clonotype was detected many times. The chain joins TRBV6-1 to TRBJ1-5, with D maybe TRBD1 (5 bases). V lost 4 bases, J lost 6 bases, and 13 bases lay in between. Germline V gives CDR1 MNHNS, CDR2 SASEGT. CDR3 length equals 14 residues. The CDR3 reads CASSGPRDGQPQHF. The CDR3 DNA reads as TGTGCCAGCAGTGGACCCAGGGACGGTCAGCCCCAGCATTTT.

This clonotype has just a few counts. The DNA of the CDR3 is TGTGCCAGCAGTTTATGGGGGGGTGATGGCTACACCTTC. This encodes CASSLWGGDGYTF. V gene TRBV27 combines with J gene TRBJ1-2; weak D call: TRBD1 (5 bases). Trimming pared 1 base from V and 6 bases from J, leaving 9 bases between. From germline, CDR1 is MNHEY and CDR2 SMNVEV (reference sequence). This CDR3 region has 13 residues.

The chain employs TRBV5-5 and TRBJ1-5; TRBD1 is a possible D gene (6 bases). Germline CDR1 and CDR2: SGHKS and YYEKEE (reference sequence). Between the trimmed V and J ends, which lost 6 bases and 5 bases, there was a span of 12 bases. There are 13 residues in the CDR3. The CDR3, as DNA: TGTGCCAGCAATCGAGGGGGGGATCAGCCCCAGCATTTT. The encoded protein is CASNRGGDQPQHF.

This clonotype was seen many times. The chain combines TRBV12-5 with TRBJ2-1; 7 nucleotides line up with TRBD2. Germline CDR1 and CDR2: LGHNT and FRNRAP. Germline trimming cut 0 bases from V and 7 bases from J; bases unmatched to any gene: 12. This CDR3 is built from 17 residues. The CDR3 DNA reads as TGTGCTAGTGGTTTGGTACTTGGCGGGAGCGGTGGGAATGAGCAGTTCTTC. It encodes CASGLVLGGSGGNEQFF.

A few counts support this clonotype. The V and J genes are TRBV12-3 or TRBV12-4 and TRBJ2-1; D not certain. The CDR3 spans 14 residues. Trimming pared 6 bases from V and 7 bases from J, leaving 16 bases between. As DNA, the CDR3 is TGTGCCAGCAGCCCAGGTAGGCGGCGGAATGAGCAGTTCTTC. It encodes CASSPGRRRNEQFF.

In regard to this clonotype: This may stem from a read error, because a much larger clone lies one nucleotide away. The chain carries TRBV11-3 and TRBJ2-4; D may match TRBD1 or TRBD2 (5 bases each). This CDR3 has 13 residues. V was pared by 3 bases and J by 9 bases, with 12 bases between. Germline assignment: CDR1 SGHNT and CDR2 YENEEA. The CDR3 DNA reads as TGTGCCAGCAGCTTGGGCAGGGACGCCATTCAGTACTTC. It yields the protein CASSLGRDAIQYF.

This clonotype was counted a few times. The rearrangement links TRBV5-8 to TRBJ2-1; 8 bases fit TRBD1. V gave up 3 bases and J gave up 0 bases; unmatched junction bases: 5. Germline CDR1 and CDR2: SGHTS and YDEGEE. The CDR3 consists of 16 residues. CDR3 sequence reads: CASSSTGVGSYNEQFF. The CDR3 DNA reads TGTGCCAGCAGCTCGACAGGGGTAGGCTCCTACAATGAGCAGTTCTTC. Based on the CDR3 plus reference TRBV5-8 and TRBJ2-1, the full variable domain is EAGVTQSPTHLIKTRGQQATLRCSPISGHTSVYWYQQALGLGLQFLLWYDEGEERNRGNFPPRFSGRQFPNYSSELNVNALELEDSALYLCASSSTGVGSYNEQFFGPGTRLTVL.

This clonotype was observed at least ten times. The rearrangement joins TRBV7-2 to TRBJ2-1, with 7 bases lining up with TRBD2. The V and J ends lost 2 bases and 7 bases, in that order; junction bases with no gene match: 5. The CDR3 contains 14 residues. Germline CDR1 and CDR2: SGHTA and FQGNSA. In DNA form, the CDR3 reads TGTGCCAGCAGCTTAACGGGAGGTAGTAATGAGCAGTTCTTC. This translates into CASSLTGGSNEQFF.

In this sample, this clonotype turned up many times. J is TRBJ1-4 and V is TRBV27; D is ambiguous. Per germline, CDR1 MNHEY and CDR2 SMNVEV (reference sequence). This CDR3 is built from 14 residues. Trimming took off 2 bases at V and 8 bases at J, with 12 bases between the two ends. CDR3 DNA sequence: TGTGCCAGCAGTTTAATGGCGGGAAACGAAAAACTGTTTTTT. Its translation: CASSLMAGNEKLFF.

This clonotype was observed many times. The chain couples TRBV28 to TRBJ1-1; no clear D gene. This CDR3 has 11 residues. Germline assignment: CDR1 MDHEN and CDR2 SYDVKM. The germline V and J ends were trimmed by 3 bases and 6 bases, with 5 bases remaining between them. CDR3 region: CASSLRSEAFF. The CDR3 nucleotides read TGTGCCAGCAGTTTGAGATCTGAAGCTTTCTTT.

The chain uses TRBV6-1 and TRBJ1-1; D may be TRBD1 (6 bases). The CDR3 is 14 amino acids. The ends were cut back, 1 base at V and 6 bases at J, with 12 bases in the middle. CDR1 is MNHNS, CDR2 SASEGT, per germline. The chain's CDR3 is CASSEGPGAAEAFF. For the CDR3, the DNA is TGTGCCAGCAGTGAAGGACCGGGGGCCGCTGAAGCTTTCTTT.

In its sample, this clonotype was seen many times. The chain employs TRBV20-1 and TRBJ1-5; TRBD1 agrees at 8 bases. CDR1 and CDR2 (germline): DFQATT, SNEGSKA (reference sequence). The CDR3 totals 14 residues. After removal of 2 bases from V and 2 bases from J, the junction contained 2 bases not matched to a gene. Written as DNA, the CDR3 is TGCAGTGCTAGATCGGGACAGGGCAATCAGCCCCAGCATTTT. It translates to CSARSGQGNQPQHF.

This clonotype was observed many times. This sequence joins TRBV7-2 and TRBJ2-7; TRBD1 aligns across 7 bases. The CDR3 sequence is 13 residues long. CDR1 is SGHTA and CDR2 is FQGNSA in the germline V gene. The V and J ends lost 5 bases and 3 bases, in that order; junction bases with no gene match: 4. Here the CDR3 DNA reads TGTGCCAGCAGCCGGGACAGACACTACGAGCAGTACTTC. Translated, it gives CASSRDRHYEQYF.

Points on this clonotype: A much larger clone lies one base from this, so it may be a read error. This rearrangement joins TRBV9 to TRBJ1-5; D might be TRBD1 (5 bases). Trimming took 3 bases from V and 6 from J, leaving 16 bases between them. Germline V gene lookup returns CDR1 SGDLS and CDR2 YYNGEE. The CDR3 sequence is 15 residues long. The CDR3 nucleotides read TGTGCCAGCAGCGCGGGGGGGGAGGTAGGTCAGCCCCAGCATTTT. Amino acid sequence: CASSAGGEVGQPQHF.

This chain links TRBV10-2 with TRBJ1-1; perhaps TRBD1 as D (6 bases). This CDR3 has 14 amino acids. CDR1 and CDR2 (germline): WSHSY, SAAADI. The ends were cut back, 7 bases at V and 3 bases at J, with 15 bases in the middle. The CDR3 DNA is TGCGCCAGCACCACATATGAGGGGGACACTGAAGCTTTCTTT. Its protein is CASTTYEGDTEAFF.

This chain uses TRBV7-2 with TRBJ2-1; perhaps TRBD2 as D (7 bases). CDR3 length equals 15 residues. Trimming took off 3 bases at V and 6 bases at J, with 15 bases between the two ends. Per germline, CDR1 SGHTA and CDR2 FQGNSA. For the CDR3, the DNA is TGTGCCAGCAGCTTGGGGGGGGGGGCCACCAATGAGCAGTTCTTC. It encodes CASSLGGGATNEQFF.

DNA of the CDR3: TGTGCCAGCAGCTCTGAGGGCCAGACTGAAGCTTTCTTT. Translated, it gives CASSSEGQTEAFF. The chain carries TRBV7-9 and TRBJ1-1; D gene unclear. The CDR3 runs to 13 residues. Germline CDR1 is SEHNR and CDR2 is FQNEAQ (reference sequence). With 4 bases removed from V and 5 bases from J, the gap between germline ends came to 11 bases.

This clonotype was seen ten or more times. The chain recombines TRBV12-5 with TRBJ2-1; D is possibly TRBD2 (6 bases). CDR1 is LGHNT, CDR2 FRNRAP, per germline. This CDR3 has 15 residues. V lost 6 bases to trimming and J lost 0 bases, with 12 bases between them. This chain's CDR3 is CASGPSGGSYNEQFF. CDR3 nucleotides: TGTGCTAGTGGCCCCTCCGGGGGCTCCTACAATGAGCAGTTCTTC.

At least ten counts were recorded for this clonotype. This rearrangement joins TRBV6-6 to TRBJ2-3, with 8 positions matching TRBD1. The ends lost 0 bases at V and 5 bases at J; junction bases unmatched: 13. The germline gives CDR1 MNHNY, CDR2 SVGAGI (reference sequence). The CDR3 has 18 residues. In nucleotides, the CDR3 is TGTGCCAGCAGTTACTCGTTGGGTAGTCAGGGGGCTTTAGATACGCAGTATTTT. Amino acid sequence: CASSYSLGSQGALDTQYF.

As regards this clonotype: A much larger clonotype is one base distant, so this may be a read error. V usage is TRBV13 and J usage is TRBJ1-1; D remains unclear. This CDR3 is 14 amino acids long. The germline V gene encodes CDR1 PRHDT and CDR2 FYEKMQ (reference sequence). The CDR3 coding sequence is TGTGCCATCAGTGGGTTAGGGATGAACACTAAAGCTTTCTTT. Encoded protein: CAISGLGMNTKAFF.

CDR3 protein: CAMTSGRSSYNEQFF. The DNA for the CDR3 is TGTGCCATGACTAGCGGGCGAAGCTCCTACAATGAGCAGTTCTTC. This rearrangement joins TRBV5-4 to TRBJ2-1, with TRBD2 matching over 10 bases. Looked up from germline, CDR1 is SGHNT and CDR2 is YYREEE (reference sequence). V lost 9 bases to trimming and J lost 0 bases; unmatched junction nucleotides: 6. The CDR3 is 15 amino acids.

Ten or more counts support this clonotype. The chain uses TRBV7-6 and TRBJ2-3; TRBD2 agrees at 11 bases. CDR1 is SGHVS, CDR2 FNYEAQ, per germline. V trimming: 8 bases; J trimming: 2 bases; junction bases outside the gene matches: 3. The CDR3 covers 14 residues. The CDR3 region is CASGSGRDTDTQYF. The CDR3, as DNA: TGTGCCAGCGGTAGCGGGAGGGACACAGATACGCAGTATTTT.

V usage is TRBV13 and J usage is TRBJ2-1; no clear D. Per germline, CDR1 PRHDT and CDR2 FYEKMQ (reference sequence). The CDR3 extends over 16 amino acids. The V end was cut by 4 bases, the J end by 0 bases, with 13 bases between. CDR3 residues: CASSYSIRGSYNEQFF. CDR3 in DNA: TGTGCCAGCAGCTATAGCATCAGAGGCTCCTACAATGAGCAGTTCTTC.

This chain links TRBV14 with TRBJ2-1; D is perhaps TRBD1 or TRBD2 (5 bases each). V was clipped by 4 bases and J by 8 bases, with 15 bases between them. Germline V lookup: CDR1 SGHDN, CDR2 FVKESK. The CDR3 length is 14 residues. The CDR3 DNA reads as TGTGCCAGCAGCCCCCTGGGGGACGGCCATGAGCAGTTCTTC. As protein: CASSPLGDGHEQFF.

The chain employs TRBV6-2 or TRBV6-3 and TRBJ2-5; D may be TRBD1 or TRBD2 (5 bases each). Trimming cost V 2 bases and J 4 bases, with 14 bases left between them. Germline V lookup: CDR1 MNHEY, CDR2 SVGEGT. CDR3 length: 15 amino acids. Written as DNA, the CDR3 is TGTGCCAGCAGTTACCCCCGGGACGACGGAGAGACCCAGTACTTC. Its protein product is CASSYPRDDGETQYF.

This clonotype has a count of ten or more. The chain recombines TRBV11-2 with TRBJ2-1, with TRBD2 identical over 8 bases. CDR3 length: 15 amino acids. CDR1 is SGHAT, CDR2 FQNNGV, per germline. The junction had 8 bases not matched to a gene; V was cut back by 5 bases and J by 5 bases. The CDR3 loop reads CASSLSSGYDNEQFF. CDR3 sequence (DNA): TGTGCCAGCAGCCTATCTAGCGGGTACGACAATGAGCAGTTCTTC.